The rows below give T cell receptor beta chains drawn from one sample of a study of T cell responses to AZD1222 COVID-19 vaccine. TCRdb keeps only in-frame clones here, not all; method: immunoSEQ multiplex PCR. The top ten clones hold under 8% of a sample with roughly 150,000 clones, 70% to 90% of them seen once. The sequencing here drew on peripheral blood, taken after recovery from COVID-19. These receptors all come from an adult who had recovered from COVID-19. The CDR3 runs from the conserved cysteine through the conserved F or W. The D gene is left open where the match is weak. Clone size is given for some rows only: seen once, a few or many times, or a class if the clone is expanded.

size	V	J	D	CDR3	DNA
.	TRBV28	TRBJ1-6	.	CASRTGLNSPLHF	TGTGCCAGCAGAACAGGGCTCAATTCACCCCTCCACTTT
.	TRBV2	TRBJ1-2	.	CASYGRTRGYTF	TGTGCCAGCTATGGACGTACTCGGGGCTACACCTTC
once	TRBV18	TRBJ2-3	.	CASSPRGKEDTQYF	TGTGCCAGCTCACCACGAGGAAAGGAAGATACGCAGTATTTT
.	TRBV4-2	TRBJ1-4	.	CASSQDTGGASEKLFF	TGTGCCAGCAGCCAAGATACGGGGGGAGCTTCCGAAAAACTGTTTTTT
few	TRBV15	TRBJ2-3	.	CATSGGGYTDTQYF	TGTGCCACTTCAGGAGGGGGCTACACAGATACGCAGTATTTT
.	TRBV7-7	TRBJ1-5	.	CASSLGYRTQHF	TGTGCTAGCAGCTTGGGGTACCGGACCCAGCATTTT
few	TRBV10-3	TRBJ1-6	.	CAIRTDNSPLHF	TGTGCCATCAGGACAGATAATTCACCCCTCCACTTT
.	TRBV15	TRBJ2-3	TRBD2	CATSRDSGSTDTQYF	TGTGCCACCAGCAGAGATAGCGGGAGCACAGATACGCAGTATTTT
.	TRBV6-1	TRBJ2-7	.	CASSEARGSYEQYF	TGTGCCAGCAGTGAAGCGCGGGGCTCCTACGAGCAGTACTTC
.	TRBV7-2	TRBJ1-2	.	CASSPGSPNYGYTF	TGTGCCAGCAGCCCGGGATCACCCAACTATGGCTACACCTTC
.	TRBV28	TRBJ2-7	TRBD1	CASIPPGQGYEQYF	TGTGCCAGCATCCCACCGGGACAGGGCTACGAGCAGTACTTC
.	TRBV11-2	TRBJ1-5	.	CASSRDQGGQPQHF	TGTGCCAGCAGCCGGGATCAGGGAGGTCAGCCCCAGCATTTT
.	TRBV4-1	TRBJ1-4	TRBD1	CASSQPGQVAEKLFF	TGCGCCAGCAGCCAACCGGGACAGGTCGCTGAAAAACTGTTTTTT
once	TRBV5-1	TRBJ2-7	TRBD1	CASGDRSSGEQYF	TGCGCCAGCGGGGACAGGAGTTCGGGCGAGCAGTACTTC
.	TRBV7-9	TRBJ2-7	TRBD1	CASSAGQGQGLYEQYF	TGTGCCAGCAGCGCCGGACAGGGCCAGGGATTGTACGAGCAGTACTTC
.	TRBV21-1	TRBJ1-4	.	CASSKDAPNRAEKLFF	TGTGCCAGCAGCAAAGATGCTCCCAATAGGGCCGAAAAACTGTTTTTT
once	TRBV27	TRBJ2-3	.	CASTGRTDTQYF	TGTGCCAGCACGGGGCGCACAGATACGCAGTATTTT
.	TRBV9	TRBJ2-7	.	CASSSSGPSYEQYF	TGTGCCAGCAGCTCCTCCGGGCCCTCCTACGAGCAGTACTTC
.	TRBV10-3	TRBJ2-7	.	CAISEGGEQYF	TGTGCCATCAGTGAAGGGGGAGAGCAGTACTTC
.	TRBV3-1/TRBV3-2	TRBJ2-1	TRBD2	CASSHRGGLAGREQFF	TGTGCCAGCAGCCACCGAGGTGGGCTAGCGGGACGTGAGCAGTTCTTC
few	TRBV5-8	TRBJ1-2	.	CASSLATGTLYGYTF	TGTGCCAGCAGTTTGGCTACAGGGACTCTCTATGGCTACACCTTC
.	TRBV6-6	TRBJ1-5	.	CASRRTLNQPQHF	TGTGCCAGCAGGAGGACCCTAAATCAGCCCCAGCATTTT